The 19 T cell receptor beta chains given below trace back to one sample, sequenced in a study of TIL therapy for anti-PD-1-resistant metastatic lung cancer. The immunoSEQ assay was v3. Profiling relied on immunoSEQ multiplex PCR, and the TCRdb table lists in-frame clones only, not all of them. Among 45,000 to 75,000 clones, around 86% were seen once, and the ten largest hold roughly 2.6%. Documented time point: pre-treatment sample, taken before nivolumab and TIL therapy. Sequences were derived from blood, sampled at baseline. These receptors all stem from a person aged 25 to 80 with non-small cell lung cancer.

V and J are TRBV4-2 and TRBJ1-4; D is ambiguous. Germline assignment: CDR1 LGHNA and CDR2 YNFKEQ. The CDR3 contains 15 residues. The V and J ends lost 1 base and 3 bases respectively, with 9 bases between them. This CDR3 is CASSQGQDANEKLFF. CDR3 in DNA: TGTGCCAGCAGCCAAGGGCAGGACGCTAATGAAAAACTGTTTTTT.

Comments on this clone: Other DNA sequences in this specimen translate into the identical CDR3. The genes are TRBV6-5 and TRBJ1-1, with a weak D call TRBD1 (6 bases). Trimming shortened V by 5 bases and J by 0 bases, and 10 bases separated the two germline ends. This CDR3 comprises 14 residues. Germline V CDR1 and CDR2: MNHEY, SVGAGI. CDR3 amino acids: CASSKQGMNTEAFF. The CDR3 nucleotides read TGTGCCAGCAGTAAACAGGGCATGAACACTGAAGCTTTCTTT.

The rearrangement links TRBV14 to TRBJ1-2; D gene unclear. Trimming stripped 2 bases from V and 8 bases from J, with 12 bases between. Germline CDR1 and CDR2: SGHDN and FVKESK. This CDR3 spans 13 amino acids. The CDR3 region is CASSQSRLEGYTF. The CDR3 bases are TGTGCCAGCAGCCAATCTAGACTGGAAGGCTACACCTTC.

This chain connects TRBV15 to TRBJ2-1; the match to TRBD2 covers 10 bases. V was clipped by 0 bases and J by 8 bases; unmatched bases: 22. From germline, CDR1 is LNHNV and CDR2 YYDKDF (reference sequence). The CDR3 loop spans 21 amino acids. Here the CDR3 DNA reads TGTGCCACCAGCAGAGATCTCGCTAGCGGGAGTAGGGTTCTTATCGCTGATGAGCAGTTCTTC. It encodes CATSRDLASGSRVLIADEQFF.

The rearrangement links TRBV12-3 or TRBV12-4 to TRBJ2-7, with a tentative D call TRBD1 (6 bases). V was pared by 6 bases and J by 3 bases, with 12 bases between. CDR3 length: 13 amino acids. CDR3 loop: CASRGDTDYEQYF. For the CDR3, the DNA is TGTGCCAGCAGGGGGGACACGGACTACGAGCAGTACTTC.

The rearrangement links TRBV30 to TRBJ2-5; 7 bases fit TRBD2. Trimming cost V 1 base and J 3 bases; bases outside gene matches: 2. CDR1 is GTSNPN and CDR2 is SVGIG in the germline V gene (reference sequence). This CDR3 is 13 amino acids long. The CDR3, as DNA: TGTGCCTGGAGTGGGGGGGGTGAAGAGACCCAGTACTTC. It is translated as CAWSGGGEETQYF.

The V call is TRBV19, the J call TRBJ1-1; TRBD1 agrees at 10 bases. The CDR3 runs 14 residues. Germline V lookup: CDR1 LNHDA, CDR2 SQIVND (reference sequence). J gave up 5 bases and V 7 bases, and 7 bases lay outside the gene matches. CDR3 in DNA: TGTGCCAGTAACACGGGACAGGGGTGGACTGAAGCTTTCTTT. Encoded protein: CASNTGQGWTEAFF.

CDR3 residues: CASGDSARVEQFF. CDR3 DNA: TGTGCCAGCGGGGACTCTGCCAGGGTTGAGCAGTTCTTC. V gene TRBV28 combines with J gene TRBJ2-1; D may be TRBD2 (6 bases). There are 13 residues in the CDR3. In germline, CDR1 is MDHEN, CDR2 SYDVKM. The V end lost 8 bases, the J end lost 9 bases, and 17 bases lay between the germline ends.

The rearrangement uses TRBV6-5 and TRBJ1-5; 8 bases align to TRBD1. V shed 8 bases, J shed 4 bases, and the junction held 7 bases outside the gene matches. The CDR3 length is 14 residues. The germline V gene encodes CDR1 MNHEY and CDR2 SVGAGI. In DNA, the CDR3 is TGTGCCAGCGGCGGACAGGGTAGAAATCAGCCCCAGCATTTT. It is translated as CASGGQGRNQPQHF.

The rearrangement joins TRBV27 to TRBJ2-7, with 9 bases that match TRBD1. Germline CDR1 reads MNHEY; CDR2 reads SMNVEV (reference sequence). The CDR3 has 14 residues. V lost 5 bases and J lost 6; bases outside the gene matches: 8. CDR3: CASSPRDRDGEQYF. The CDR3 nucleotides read TGTGCCAGCAGTCCCCGGGACAGGGACGGCGAGCAGTACTTC.

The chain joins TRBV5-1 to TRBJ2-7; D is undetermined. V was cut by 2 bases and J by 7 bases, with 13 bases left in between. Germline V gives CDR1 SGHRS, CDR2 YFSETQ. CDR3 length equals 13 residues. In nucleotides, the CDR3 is TGCGCCAGCAGCTTTTCTGACCGATCTGAGCAGTACTTC. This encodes CASSFSDRSEQYF.

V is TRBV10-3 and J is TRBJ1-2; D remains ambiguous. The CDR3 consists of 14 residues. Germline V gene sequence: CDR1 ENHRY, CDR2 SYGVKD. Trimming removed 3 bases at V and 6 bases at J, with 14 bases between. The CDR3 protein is CAISDDPVVDGYTF. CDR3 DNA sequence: TGTGCCATCAGTGACGACCCGGTAGTGGATGGCTACACCTTC.

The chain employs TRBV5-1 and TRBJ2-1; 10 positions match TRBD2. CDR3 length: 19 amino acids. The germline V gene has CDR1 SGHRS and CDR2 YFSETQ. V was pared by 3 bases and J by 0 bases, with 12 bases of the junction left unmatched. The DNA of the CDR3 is TGCGCCAGCAGCTCCGCGGGATTAGCGGGGGGATACTCCTACAATGAGCAGTTCTTC. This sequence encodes CASSSAGLAGGYSYNEQFF.

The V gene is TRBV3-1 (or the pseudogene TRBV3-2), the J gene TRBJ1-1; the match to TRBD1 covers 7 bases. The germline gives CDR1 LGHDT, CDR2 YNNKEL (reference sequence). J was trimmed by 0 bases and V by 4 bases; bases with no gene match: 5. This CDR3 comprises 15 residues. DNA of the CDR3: TGTGCCAGCAGCCGCCCGGGACAGATGAACACTGAAGCTTTCTTT. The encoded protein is CASSRPGQMNTEAFF.

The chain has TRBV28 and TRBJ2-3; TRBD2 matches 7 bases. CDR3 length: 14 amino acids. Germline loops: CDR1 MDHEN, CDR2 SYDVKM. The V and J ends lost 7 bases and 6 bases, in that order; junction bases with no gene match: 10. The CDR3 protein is CASTPSGGEDTQYF. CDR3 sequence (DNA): TGTGCCAGCACCCCTTCGGGGGGAGAGGATACGCAGTATTTT.

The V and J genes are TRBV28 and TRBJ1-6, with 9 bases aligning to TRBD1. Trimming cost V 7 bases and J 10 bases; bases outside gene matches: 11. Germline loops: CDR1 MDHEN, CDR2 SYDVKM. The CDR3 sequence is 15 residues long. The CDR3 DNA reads TGTGCCAGCACTAACAGGGGGCGCGGGTACTCACCCCTCCACTTT. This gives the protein CASTNRGRGYSPLHF.

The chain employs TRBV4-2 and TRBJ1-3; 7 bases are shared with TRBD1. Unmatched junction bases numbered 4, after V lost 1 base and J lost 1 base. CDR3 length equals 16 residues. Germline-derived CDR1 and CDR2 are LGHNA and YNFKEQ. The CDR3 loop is CASSQAGGGSGNTIYF. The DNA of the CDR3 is TGTGCCAGCAGCCAAGCAGGGGGGGGATCTGGAAACACCATATATTTT.

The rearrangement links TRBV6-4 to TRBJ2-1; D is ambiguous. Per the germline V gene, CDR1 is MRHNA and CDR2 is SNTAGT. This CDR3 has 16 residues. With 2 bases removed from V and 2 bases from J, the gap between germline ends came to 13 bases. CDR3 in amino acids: CASSDQEPIPYNEQFF. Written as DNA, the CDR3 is TGTGCCAGCAGTGACCAGGAACCCATCCCCTACAATGAGCAGTTCTTC.

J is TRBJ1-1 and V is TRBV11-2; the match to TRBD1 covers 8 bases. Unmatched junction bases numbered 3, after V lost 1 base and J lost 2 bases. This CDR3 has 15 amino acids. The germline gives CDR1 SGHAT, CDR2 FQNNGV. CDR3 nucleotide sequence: TGTGCCAGCAGCTTAGGTGGGACAGGTAACACTGAAGCTTTCTTT. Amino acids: CASSLGGTGNTEAFF.